Presented here are 6 T cell receptor beta chains from one specimen sequenced in a study of breast tumors, draining lymph nodes, adjacent tissues. Breast cancer patients provided tissue from their axillary draining lymph nodes. TCRdb reprocessed the multiplex PCR reads via MiXCR and lists one record per CDR3 protein. The table includes about 230,000 distinct CDR3 sequences, about 30% detected once. Sequencing was carried out using axillary lymph node tissue. The receptors shown here come from a female donor with breast cancer. Some clones in this sample may be carry-over from other donors' samples.

This clonotype was seen many times. V gene TRBV20-1 combines with J gene TRBJ1-2; 8 nucleotides agree with TRBD1. The V gene's germline CDR1 is DFQATT and CDR2 SNEGSKA (reference sequence). There are 13 residues in the CDR3. J gave up 6 bases and V 3 bases, and 6 bases lay outside the gene matches. The CDR3 DNA reads as TGCAGTGCTAGCCCCGACAGGGGTGATGGCTACACCTTC. Protein sequence: CSASPDRGDGYTF.

This clonotype has at least ten counts. The V gene is TRBV3-1, the J gene TRBJ1-2, with TRBD1 matching 8 bases. The trim removed 3 bases at V and 12 bases at J, leaving 9 bases unmatched. Germline CDR1 reads LGHDT; CDR2 reads YNNKEL (reference sequence). This CDR3 has 13 amino acids. The CDR3 DNA reads TGTGCCAGCAGCCATCCCGGACAGGGTGTCGACACCTTC. The encoded protein is CASSHPGQGVDTF.

About this clonotype: A single base separates this from a much larger clone, so it may be a read error. The chain links TRBV12-3 or TRBV12-4 to TRBJ2-6, with 10 bases that match TRBD1. The CDR3 spans 19 residues. Written as DNA, the CDR3 is TGTGCCAGCAGTTTCCCCATGGGACAGGGGTCGTTGGGGGCCAACGTCCTGGCTTTC. Protein sequence: CASSFPMGQGSLGANVLAF.

Of note for this clonotype: A much larger clone differs from this one at a single base, so this may be a read error. Since the CDR3 does not end with the conserved phenylalanine or tryptophan, this likely comes from a read error. The chain is built from TRBV18 and TRBJ1-2; D call uncertain. CDR3 length: 15 amino acids. The germline CDR1 and CDR2 sequences are KGHSH and LQKENI. Deletions cut 4 bases from V and 0 bases from J, with 12 bases between. The DNA for the CDR3 is TGTGCCAGCTCACGCGCGGAAAATACTAACTATGGCTACACCCTC. Its protein is CASSRAENTNYGYTL.

This clonotype was detected many times. V and J are TRBV12-3 or TRBV12-4 and TRBJ2-7, with D unclear. This CDR3 is built from 12 residues. V lost 4 bases and J 3 bases, leaving 7 bases between the germline ends. Here the CDR3 reads CASSSPNYEQYF. Here the CDR3 DNA reads TGTGCCAGCAGTTCCCCTAACTACGAGCAGTACTTC.

This clonotype was observed many times. This chain uses TRBV20-1 with TRBJ1-5; D is possibly TRBD1 (6 bases). Germline CDR1 DFQATT, CDR2 SNEGSKA (reference sequence). V lost 5 bases, J lost 4 bases, and 15 bases lay in between. This CDR3 region has 14 residues. CDR3 bases: TGCAGTGCTCCTAGGGGGGGCCCGAATCAGCCCCAGCATTTT. It translates to CSAPRGGPNQPQHF.